A single sample gave rise to the 10 T cell receptor beta chains below, sequenced in a study of T cells in Graves' hyperthyroidism and ophthalmopathy. RNA transcripts yielded amplified TCR beta CDR3 regions. Carried out on the TCR CDR3, a first-round RT-PCR used the HTBI primer set. A single record per CDR3 protein comes from TCRdb applying MiXCR to the multiplex PCR reads. The data hold about 600,000 distinct CDR3 sequences, with around 15% observed a single time. Sequencing input: blood. The receptor source for this set is a woman between 40 and 55 years old with Graves' ophthalmopathy.

As to this clonotype: Just one base apart from a much larger clone, this may be a read error. The rearrangement uses TRBV18 and TRBJ1-6; D is unresolved. Germline V gene sequence: CDR1 KGHSH, CDR2 LQKENI. There are 15 residues in the CDR3. CDR3 amino acids: CANSPGGRRNSPLHF. The CDR3 DNA follows: TGTGCCAACTCACCAGGAGGGCGGCGGAATTCACCCCTCCACTTT.

This clonotype was seen ten or more times. V usage is TRBV3-1 and J usage is TRBJ1-6; D gene unclear. The germline V gene encodes CDR1 LGHDT and CDR2 YNNKEL (reference sequence). V was shortened by 2 bases and J by 9 bases, with 11 bases between the two germline ends. The CDR3 is 14 residues long. The CDR3 sequence: CASSQWPSGSPLHF. CDR3 sequence (DNA): TGTGCCAGCAGCCAATGGCCCTCGGGTTCACCCCTCCACTTT.

The chain uses TRBV6-2 or TRBV6-3 and TRBJ1-6, with D unclear. V gave up 8 bases and J gave up 5 bases, with 13 bases separating them. This CDR3 is built from 14 residues. Germline values: CDR1 MNHEY, CDR2 SVGEGT. CDR3 residues: CASARGRNNSPLHF. The CDR3 DNA follows: TGTGCCAGCGCCCGAGGACGGAATAATTCACCCCTCCACTTT.

This clonotype was seen only a few times. The chain carries TRBV6-5 and TRBJ1-6, with D maybe TRBD1 (6 bases). Germline V lookup: CDR1 MNHEY, CDR2 SVGAGI. The V end was cut by 1 base, the J end by 9 bases, with 16 bases between. The CDR3 extends over 16 amino acids. In DNA form, the CDR3 reads TGTGCCAGCAGTTACTTTTCCGGGACAAGCTCTTCACCCCTCCACTTT. Amino acid sequence: CASSYFSGTSSSPLHF.

About this clonotype itself: A clone one base away is much larger, so this may be a read error. The rearrangement links TRBV20-1 to TRBJ2-5, with 9 bases matching TRBD2. With V trimmed by 3 bases and J by 1 base, 9 bases remained unmatched. The CDR3 covers 16 residues. Germline lookup yields CDR1 DFQATT and CDR2 SNEGSKA (reference sequence). The CDR3 here is CSASLAGGGRQETQYF. The CDR3 DNA reads TGCAGTGCTAGTCTCGCGGGGGGGGGACGCCAAGAGACCCAGTACTTC.

This clonotype was seen repeatedly, ten times or more. This rearrangement joins TRBV11-2 to TRBJ2-1, with a possible D match to TRBD2 (7 bases). With 4 bases removed from V and 0 bases from J, the gap between germline ends came to 19 bases. The CDR3 covers 18 residues. The germline V gene has CDR1 SGHAT and CDR2 FQNNGV. CDR3 bases: TGTGCCAGCAGCTCCCCGAGGGGGGGGCCAAGCTCCTACAATGAGCAGTTCTTC. Protein product: CASSSPRGGPSSYNEQFF.

This chain links TRBV2 with TRBJ2-2; unclear D gene. There are 14 residues in the CDR3. Germline lookup yields CDR1 SNHLY and CDR2 FYNNEI. V was cut by 1 base and J by 6 bases, with 9 bases left in between. CDR3 region: CASSEDSWAGELFF. CDR3 coding DNA: TGTGCCAGCAGTGAAGACAGTTGGGCCGGGGAGCTGTTTTTT.

In this sample, this clonotype turned up many times. The V and J genes are TRBV2 and TRBJ1-1, with D hard to call. The CDR3 contains 14 residues. Between the trimmed V and J ends, which lost 1 base and 0 bases, there was a span of 6 bases. CDR1 is SNHLY and CDR2 is FYNNEI in the germline V gene. DNA of the CDR3: TGTGCCAGCAGTGAAGGACATTTGAACACTGAAGCTTTCTTT. Residues: CASSEGHLNTEAFF. The variable domain in full, with the rest retrieved from reference TRBV2 and TRBJ1-1, is EPEVTQTPSHQVTQMGQEVILRCVPISNHLYFYWYRQILGQKVEFLVSFYNNEISEKSEIFDDQFSVERPDGSNFTLKIRSTKLEDSAMYFCASSEGHLNTEAFFGQGTRLTVV.

This clonotype was observed at least ten times. The V and J genes are TRBV30 and TRBJ2-1; 10 bases are shared with TRBD2. Germline values: CDR1 GTSNPN, CDR2 SVGIG (reference sequence). V dropped 6 bases and J dropped 4; count of bases not matched to a gene: 12. The CDR3 runs 16 residues. The CDR3 spells CACTFLAGALYNEQFF. CDR3 coding DNA: TGTGCCTGTACCTTCCTAGCGGGGGCTTTATACAATGAGCAGTTCTTC.

The chain uses TRBV9 and TRBJ2-1; 8 positions agree with TRBD2. This CDR3 contains 16 residues. Trimming removed 0 bases from V and 2 bases from J; junction bases left unmatched: 4. Looked up from germline, CDR1 is SGDLS and CDR2 is YYNGEE. The CDR3 region is CASSVVVSGTYNEQFF. The CDR3 DNA is TGTGCCAGCAGCGTAGTGGTTAGCGGGACCTACAATGAGCAGTTCTTC.